This entry is about one TCR beta chain. The germline V gene has CDR1 MGHDK and CDR2 SYGVNS. V lost 6 bases to trimming and J lost 5 bases; unmatched junction nucleotides: 7. The CDR3 contains 15 residues. In the authors' workflow: Amplification of reference gene primers was used by the study to estimate nucleated cell counts. The table came from immunoSEQ multiplex PCR; TCRdb's copy has only in-frame clones and leaves some out. The V and J calls and the clone size are those of that table, but D and trimming were determined from the DNA. The sample lists about 49,000 clones, 65% to 85% occurring once. The sample originates from a study of blood T cell repertoires in COVID-19. Study details: Both acute and convalescent COVID-19 samples were obtained from the United States, Italy and Spain. The cDNA or gDNA used as material had been derived from T cells, B-cell-depleted T cells, or PBMCs.

Material: peripheral blood. This TCR was recovered from a man between 50 and 59 years old with acute or convalescent COVID-19. The rearrangement joins TRBV25-1 to TRBJ2-3, with 11 nucleotides matching TRBD2. DNA for the CDR3: TGTGCCAGCAGGACCGGGACTAGCGGAAGAGATACGCAGTATTTT. Translation: CASRTGTSGRDTQYF. The whole variable domain, filled in from reference TRBV25-1 and TRBJ2-3, reads EADIYQTPRYLVIGTGKKITLECSQTMGHDKMYWYQQDPGMELHLIHYSYGVNSTEKGDLSSESTVSRIRTEHFPLTLESARPSHTSQYLCASRTGTSGRDTQYFGPGTRLTVL.